The source of this TCR beta chain is a study of T cells in localized non-small cell lung cancer. In each case, adjacent lung free of atypia was taken at least 2 cm from the tumor margin. Notes on the study in general: Median detection of top 100 tumor clones in adjacent lung was about 60 clones. Tumor trailed uninvolved adjacent lung in T cell clonality, which peaked there.

Germline CDR1 SGHNT, CDR2 YENEEA. The CDR3 runs 16 residues. The V end was cut by 0 bases, the J end by 1 base, with 11 bases between. Assay: immunoSEQ multiplex PCR; the TCRdb copy retains only in-frame clones and omits some. The repertoire consists of about 1,600 clones, with under 25% occurring once and the leading ten covering about 20%. This clone appeared a few times. Its antigen is not known. The receptor comes from a woman aged 40 to 75 with stage I lung adenocarcinoma. The material was normal lung tissue next to the tumor, obtained before any cancer treatment. V usage is TRBV11-3 and J usage is TRBJ2-3; tentatively, D is TRBD2 (5 bases). The CDR3 DNA sequence: TGTGCCAGCAGCTTAGAAAGAAGTAGCGGCACAGATACGCAGTATTTT. This gives the protein CASSLERSSGTDTQYF.